Described below is a single TCR beta chain sequence and its context. Its antigen is unknown. The V end lost 0 bases, the J end lost 2 bases, and 14 bases lay between the germline ends. In germline, CDR1 is LGHNA, CDR2 YNFKEQ. CDR3 length: 16 amino acids. PCR involved 60 Vbeta and 13 Jbeta primers. Clones were sequenced by immunoSEQ multiplex PCR, and TCRdb holds only the in-frame ones, with some missing. The listing contains about 130,000 clones. This sample is part of a study of cytomegalovirus exposure and HLA in healthy donors. Study-wide background: Early released data comprised about 84 million unique TCRs from HLA-typed donors. Whole-study findings and limits: Exclusion as indistinguishable affected some V segments, including TRBV6-2 and TRBV6-3.

The source of this sequence is a man aged 25 to 40 in good health and CMV-seronegative. The rearrangement joins TRBV4-2 to TRBJ2-7; tentatively, D is TRBD2 (6 bases). The material sequenced was PBMCs. CDR3: CASSQDYARGPYEQYF. CDR3 DNA sequence: TGTGCCAGCAGCCAAGATTATGCGCGGGGACCCTACGAGCAGTACTTC.